The text below deals with one TCR beta chain. This record comes from a study of blood T cell repertoires in COVID-19. Study background: Samples came from the United States, Italy and Spain, spanning acute and convalescent COVID-19. The analysed material was cDNA or gDNA that came from T cells, B-cell-depleted T cells, or PBMCs.

Source study methods: From reference gene primer amplification, estimates of nucleated cell counts were derived. Generated by immunoSEQ multiplex PCR, the TCRdb table keeps only in-frame clones and is missing some. The D gene and trimming were derived from the DNA, and the V and J assignments and clone size from that table. Here the sample spans about 230,000 clones, around 78% being singletons. The ends were cut back, 5 bases at V and 7 bases at J, with 11 bases in the middle. This CDR3 is built from 12 residues. Germline-derived CDR1 and CDR2 are MNHNY and SVGAGI (reference sequence). The chain couples TRBV6-6 to TRBJ1-2; unclear D gene. The TCR comes from a woman between 65 and 79 years old with active or convalescent COVID-19. The specimen was peripheral blood. CDR3: CASSKSEGGYTF. The CDR3 DNA reads TGTGCCAGCAGTAAATCAGAGGGTGGCTACACCTTC.